Following are 13 T cell receptor beta chains from one sample sequenced in a study of early T cells in non-severe SARS-CoV-2 infection. Using its own MiXCR run on the 5' RACE reads, TCRdb lists one record per CDR3 protein. The sample records fewer than 85,000 distinct CDR3 sequences, 8.5% to 10% being singletons. Material for sequencing was whole blood. The receptors come from an adult who was a healthcare worker with PCR-confirmed SARS-CoV-2 infection or an uninfected control (not recorded which).

This sequence joins TRBV28 and TRBJ2-3, with TRBD2 matching 10 bases. The CDR3 has 16 amino acids. Per the germline V gene, CDR1 is MDHEN and CDR2 is SYDVKM. Losses at the gene ends were 5 bases for V and 6 bases for J; bases not matched to a gene: 11. Here the CDR3 DNA reads TGTGCCAGCAGTCCACCTAGCGGGAGATTCCGGGATACGCAGTATTTT. It encodes CASSPPSGRFRDTQYF.

The sample holds a few counts of this clonotype. The J gene is TRBJ2-3, the V gene TRBV23-1; a possible D gene is TRBD2 (5 bases). TRBV23-1 has ORF status, its function being uncertain. Trimming cost V 0 bases and J 4 bases, with 5 bases left between them. CDR3 size: 13 residues. CDR3 residues: CASSQSGADTQYF. In DNA, the CDR3 is TGCGCCAGCAGTCAATCCGGGGCAGATACGCAGTATTTT.

This chain connects TRBV20-1 to TRBJ1-1, with 10 bases identical to TRBD1. The CDR3 has 15 residues. Germline CDR1 DFQATT, CDR2 SNEGSKA (reference sequence). The J segment lost 4 bases and the V segment lost 1 base, leaving 6 bases of the junction unmatched. The CDR3 spells CSARGPGTGATEAFF. The CDR3 DNA reads as TGCAGTGCTAGAGGCCCCGGGACAGGGGCCACTGAAGCTTTCTTT.

V and J are TRBV11-1 and TRBJ2-1, with D maybe TRBD1 (6 bases). Germline V gene data show CDR1 as SGHAT and CDR2 as FQDESV (reference sequence). The CDR3 contains 15 residues. Between the trimmed V and J ends, which lost 5 bases and 12 bases, there was a span of 23 bases. The CDR3 bases are TGTGCCAGCAGCCCCTTTCAGGGGCATAAGTCGGGGCAGTTCTTC. It encodes CASSPFQGHKSGQFF.

This clonotype was picked up a small number of times. The chain is built from TRBV28 and TRBJ2-7, with TRBD1 matching over 7 bases. CDR1 and CDR2 (germline): MDHEN, SYDVKM. The trim removed 2 bases at V and 7 bases at J, leaving 8 bases unmatched. This CDR3 has 14 residues. CDR3: CASSLDRVIEEQYF. The CDR3 region has the DNA TGTGCCAGCAGTTTAGACAGGGTAATAGAGGAGCAGTACTTC.

This clonotype was seen repeatedly, ten times or more. This chain connects TRBV12-3 or TRBV12-4 to TRBJ1-2; no clear D. The CDR3 sequence is 14 residues long. Trimming cost V 5 bases and J 5 bases, with 15 bases left between them. The CDR3 nucleotides read TGTGCCAGCAGTCTCACCGCAGAAGGGTATGGCTACACCTTC. This sequence encodes CASSLTAEGYGYTF.

This clonotype was observed many times. This chain uses TRBV5-5 with TRBJ2-4; 7 bases match TRBD2. The CDR3 length is 14 residues. The V gene end was trimmed by 4 bases and the J gene end by 9 bases; junction bases not matched to a gene: 10. In germline, CDR1 is SGHKS, CDR2 YYEKEE (reference sequence). Here the CDR3 DNA reads TGTGCCAGCAGCACGGGTCCCTGGGAGGGCATTCAGTACTTC. Protein sequence: CASSTGPWEGIQYF.

The chain employs TRBV21-1 and TRBJ1-5. TRBV21-1 is an annotated pseudogene. The CDR3 runs 14 residues. CDR3 DNA sequence: TGTGCCAGCAGCATGAGGCCAGAACCTCAGCCCCAGCATTTT. This codes for CASSMRPEPQPQHF.

This rearrangement joins TRBV20-1 to TRBJ2-1, with TRBD2 identical over 7 bases. The V gene end was trimmed by 8 bases and the J gene end by 5 bases; junction bases not matched to a gene: 9. CDR1 DFQATT and CDR2 SNEGSKA come from the germline V gene (reference sequence). The CDR3 is made up of 13 amino acids. The CDR3 is CSSSGGGNNEQFF. CDR3 nucleotide sequence: TGCAGTAGCTCGGGCGGGGGTAACAATGAGCAGTTCTTC.

This clonotype was counted at least ten times. The chain combines TRBV7-3 with TRBJ2-3, with D possibly TRBD2 on 6 matching bases. Trimming cost V 0 bases and J 5 bases, with 15 bases left between them. The germline V gene encodes CDR1 SGHTA and CDR2 FQGTGA. The CDR3 has 16 residues. The CDR3 DNA reads as TGTGCCAGCAGCTTAACGTGGACCGGGAGTAAAGATACGCAGTATTTT. This codes for CASSLTWTGSKDTQYF.

This clonotype has ten or more counts. The V gene is TRBV5-1, the J gene TRBJ1-2; D unclear. CDR3 length: 12 residues. Trimming left V 4 bases short and J 1 base short, with 5 bases between. Germline values: CDR1 SGHRS, CDR2 YFSETQ. The CDR3 coding sequence is TGCGCCAGCAGCGGGTTTAACTATGGCTACACCTTC. Translation: CASSGFNYGYTF. The entire variable domain, with the rest obtained from reference TRBV5-1 and TRBJ1-2, is as follows: KAGVTQTPRYLIKTRGQQVTLSCSPISGHRSVSWYQQTPGQGLQFLFEYFSETQRNKGNFPGRFSGRQFSNSRSEMNVSTLELGDSALYLCASSGFNYGYTFGSGTRLTVV.

J is TRBJ2-7 and V is TRBV6-2 or TRBV6-3; D is perhaps TRBD2 (5 bases). CDR3 length: 13 residues. V lost 2 bases and J lost 7, with 12 bases in between. Looked up from germline, CDR1 is MNHEY and CDR2 is SVGEGT. The CDR3 spells CASSYQSGGEQYF. The CDR3 region has the DNA TGTGCCAGCAGTTACCAGTCGGGCGGGGAGCAGTACTTC.

In the case of this clonotype: A read error is possible here, since a much larger clone lies one base away. The J gene is TRBJ2-2, the V gene TRBV5-1; TRBD2 matches 10 bases. Germline loops: CDR1 SGHRS, CDR2 YFSETQ. There are 15 residues in the CDR3. This CDR3 reads CTSSPTSGATGELFF. In nucleotides, the CDR3 is TGCACCAGCAGCCCCACTAGCGGGGCCACCGGGGAGCTGTTTTTT. Full variable domain (outside the CDR3, taken from reference TRBV5-1 and TRBJ2-2): KAGVTQTPRYLIKTRGQQVTLSCSPISGHRSVSWYQQTPGQGLQFLFEYFSETQRNKGNFPGRFSGRQFSNSRSEMNVSTLELGDSALYLCTSSPTSGATGELFFGEGSRLTVL.